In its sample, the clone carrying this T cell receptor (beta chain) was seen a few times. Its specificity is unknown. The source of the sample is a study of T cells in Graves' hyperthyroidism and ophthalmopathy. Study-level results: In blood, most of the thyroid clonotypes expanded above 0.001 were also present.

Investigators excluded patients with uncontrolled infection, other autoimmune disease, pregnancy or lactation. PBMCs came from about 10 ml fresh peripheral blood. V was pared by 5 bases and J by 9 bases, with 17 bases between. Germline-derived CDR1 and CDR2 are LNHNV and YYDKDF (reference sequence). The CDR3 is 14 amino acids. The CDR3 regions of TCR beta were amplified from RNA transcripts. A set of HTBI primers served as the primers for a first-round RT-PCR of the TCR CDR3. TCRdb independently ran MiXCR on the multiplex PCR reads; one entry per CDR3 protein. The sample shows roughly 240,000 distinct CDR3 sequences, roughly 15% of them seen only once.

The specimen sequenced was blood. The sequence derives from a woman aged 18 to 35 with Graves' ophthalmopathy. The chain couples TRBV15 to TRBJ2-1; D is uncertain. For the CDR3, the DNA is TGTGCCACCAGCTACGATCTTTTTGTGGCTGAGCAGTTCTTC. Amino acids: CATSYDLFVAEQFF.